At least ten counts were recorded for the clone carrying this T cell receptor beta chain. Antigen unknown. The data belong to a study of T-cell reconstitution after alpha-beta-depleted transplantation in children. General study points: The authors attributed T-cell counts and diversity one year after transplant mostly to newly produced T cells. Surviving recipient T cells and intrathymic progenitors accounted for some patients' high TCRbeta diversity at day 60. Several hundred graft clones that had expanded were reportedly the source of alpha-beta T cells about two months after transplant.

The authors prepared the TCRbeta library with unique molecular identifiers. From the PCR reads, TCRdb called clonotypes with MiXCR, one entry per CDR3 protein. In the table there are around 300,000 distinct CDR3 sequences, roughly 9.1% of which are singletons. The receptor was derived from a boy less than two years old with acute myeloid leukemia, due to receive a stem cell transplant. This specimen was PBMCs, taken before TCRalphabeta/CD19-depleted stem cell transplant.

CDR3 coding DNA: TGCAGTGCTAGGTGGGGGGAGAGCTCCTACGAGCAGTACTTC. It is translated as CSARWGESSYEQYF. This rearrangement joins TRBV20-1 to TRBJ2-7, with a possible D match to TRBD2 (6 bases). Germline CDR1 is DFQATT and CDR2 is SNEGSKA (reference sequence). Trimming took 3 bases from V and 0 from J, leaving 12 bases between them. The CDR3 spans 14 residues.